This T cell receptor beta chain stems from a study of blood T cell repertoires in COVID-19 (TCRdb year 2020). Background on the whole study: Samples from collaborators originated in the United States, Italy and Spain and spanned both the acute and convalescent phases of COVID-19. The prospective study material was composed of cDNA or gDNA derived from T cells, B-cell-depleted T cells, or PBMCs. The repertoires were made available in a free public database intended to serve as a resource for research on the immune response to SARS-CoV-2. A de-identified subject ID, COVID-19 status, age in years and sex were almost always included in the sample metadata. Subjects who had been exposed to COVID-19, were actively infected with it, or had recovered from it provided the deeply sampled blood TCRbeta repertoires that made up the dataset. The samples were drawn from two sources: the first 160 participants of the ongoing ImmuneRACE study, and 1,000 to 1,500 subjects contributed by 6 global collaborators. Where available, HLA class I and class II types were obtained from metadata supplied by the sample provider rather than from assay-based typing.

For CDR1 and CDR2, the germline V gene lists SGDLS and YYNGEE. The CDR3 goes from the cysteine to the phenylalanine over 14 residues. Of the read, only the CDR3 DNA is kept; its 42 bases are in frame from base 1. V and J are truncated by 0 bases and 9 bases respectively, leaving an intervening sequence of 13 bases. Collaborating institutions collected whole blood in K2EDTA tubes following their own protocols. Collaborator samples were shipped for TCRbeta analysis as frozen whole blood, isolated PBMCs, or DNA extracted from either sample type. TCRbeta CDR3 regions were amplified from genomic DNA using the immunoSEQ Assay, a bias-controlled multiplex PCR. Under the source paper's analysis protocol: The number of nucleated cells in each sample was estimated from the amplification of reference gene primers within the assay. To quantify the absolute abundance of each unique TCRbeta CDR3 rearrangement, sequence reads were collapsed and filtered. For each sample, productive Simpson clonality was calculated as the square root of Simpson's diversity index over productive rearrangements. Imported from immuneACCESS, the table was reduced by TCRdb to in-frame sequences with V and J called. These copies leave out some clones; in studies compared against another copy, an unresolved V gene accounts for under half, and the cause of the remainder is not known. V and J calls and clone size come straight from that table; D and trimming were deduced from the DNA. For this sample there are about 140,000 clones; 65% to 80% appear just once. 13% of the sample is held by the ten biggest clonotypes.

Study-wide conclusions, independent of this receptor: The amount of clinical and demographic metadata varied by source and participant and was provided uncurated.

This clone was detected only once. It has no known antigen specificity. The input lacks base qualities; no much larger clone sits a single base away. The sequenced sample was peripheral blood. The sequence is built from TRBV9 and TRBJ2-4; perhaps TRBD1 is the D gene, with 6 bases matching. This TCR derives from a man aged 80 or over with acute or convalescent COVID-19. The sequenced DNA: TGTGCCAGCAGCGTAGGCCGGGAAGGGGGCATTCAGTACTTC. This encodes CASSVGREGGIQYF.